Below are 18 T cell receptor beta chains sequenced from a single sample in a study of T-cell memory formation after mild COVID-19. Each CDR3 protein is one row after TCRdb ran MiXCR on the 5' RACE reads. The table includes around 510,000 distinct CDR3 sequences, about 20% detected once. Sequencing was performed on PBMCs or a T cell subset sorted from them (not recorded which). The receptors originated from an adult woman who had mild COVID-19 (a few samples of this study predate the infection). Cell type and time point are not known.

This rearrangement joins TRBV29-1 to TRBJ1-2; D uncertain. Trimming removed 4 bases from V and 0 bases from J, with 12 bases in between. The CDR3 sequence is 14 residues long. Germline loops: CDR1 SQVTM, CDR2 ANQGSEA. The CDR3 bases are TGCAGCGTTGGTATGCACGAAGCTAACTATGGCTACACCTTC. Protein product: CSVGMHEANYGYTF.

This clonotype was recorded only once. CDR3 region: CATHSGTTSYNEQFF. The CDR3 DNA follows: TGTGCCACGCATAGCGGGACCACCTCCTACAATGAGCAGTTCTTC. The rearrangement links TRBV10-3 to TRBJ2-1, with 8 nucleotides matching TRBD2. The CDR3 has 15 residues. Per the germline V gene, CDR1 is ENHRY and CDR2 is SYGVKD. J lost 0 bases, V lost 10 bases, and 8 bases had no gene match.

This clonotype was detected only a few times. The rearrangement joins TRBV29-1 to TRBJ2-5; 11 bases fit TRBD1. The CDR3 loop spans 20 amino acids. The junction had 17 bases not matched to a gene; V was cut back by 0 bases and J by 2 bases. Per the germline V gene, CDR1 is SQVTM and CDR2 is ANQGSEA. The CDR3 nucleotides read TGCAGCGTTGAAGAGATGTTCCGGGGACAGGGGGTTGAGTGGCAAGAGACCCAGTACTTC. Protein: CSVEEMFRGQGVEWQETQYF.

The chain uses TRBV12-3 or TRBV12-4 and TRBJ1-5; D remains ambiguous. Trimming took off 4 bases at V and 1 base at J, with 11 bases between the two ends. The CDR3 runs to 15 residues. The CDR3 DNA reads as TGTGCCAGCAGTTCGAACCTGGGAAGCAATCAGCCCCAGCATTTT. It translates to CASSSNLGSNQPQHF.

In this sample, this clonotype turned up once. The J gene is TRBJ2-1, the V gene TRBV6-5; D ambiguous. The CDR3 is made up of 13 amino acids. V was trimmed by 8 bases and J by 5 bases, leaving 13 bases between them. CDR1 is MNHEY, CDR2 SVGAGI, per germline. In DNA, the CDR3 is TGTGCCAGCTTACCCTGCTCTGACAATGAGCAGTTCTTC. Its protein is CASLPCSDNEQFF.

The chain combines TRBV18 with TRBJ2-1; D might be TRBD2 (6 bases). CDR3 size: 14 residues. Germline V gene sequence: CDR1 KGHSH, CDR2 LQKENI. The germline V and J ends were trimmed by 3 bases and 6 bases, with 12 bases remaining between them. CDR3 in amino acids: CASSPILGGNEQFF. The CDR3 DNA reads as TGTGCCAGCTCACCTATTTTGGGGGGCAATGAGCAGTTCTTC. Looking up the rest from reference TRBV18 and TRBJ2-1 gives the full variable domain: NAGVMQNPRHLVRRRGQEARLRCSPMKGHSHVYWYRQLPEEGLKFMVYLQKENIIDESGMPKERFSAEFPKEGPSILRIQQVVRGDSAAYFCASSPILGGNEQFFGPGTRLTVL.

This chain uses TRBV5-1 with TRBJ1-5; the match to TRBD1 covers 8 bases. This CDR3 has 15 residues. CDR1 and CDR2 (germline): SGHRS, YFSETQ. The V and J ends lost 5 bases and 1 base, in that order; junction bases with no gene match: 5. In DNA form, the CDR3 reads TGCGCCAGCAGAGACGGGGACAGGAGCAATCAGCCCCAGCATTTT. This gives the protein CASRDGDRSNQPQHF.

The V call is TRBV21-1, the J call TRBJ2-5; the tabulated D call, TRBD2, remains unverified against the DNA. TRBV21-1 is reported as a pseudogene. CDR3 length: 16 residues. The CDR3 sequence is CASRRLAGWDCETKYF. CDR3 nucleotide sequence: TGTGCCAGCAGGCGACTAGCGGGGTGGGACTGTGAGACCAAGTACTTC.

This clonotype was counted a few times. The J gene is TRBJ1-1, the V gene TRBV20-1, with 7 bases fitting TRBD1. Germline loops: CDR1 DFQATT, CDR2 SNEGSKA (reference sequence). The CDR3 loop spans 17 amino acids. The trim removed 5 bases at V and 0 bases at J, leaving 15 bases unmatched. The chain's CDR3 is CSAQKTGHRIVNTEAFF. DNA for the CDR3: TGCAGTGCTCAAAAGACAGGGCACCGCATAGTGAACACTGAAGCTTTCTTT.

The rearrangement uses TRBV15 and TRBJ2-7; perhaps TRBD1 as D (5 bases). Germline lookup yields CDR1 LNHNV and CDR2 YYDKDF (reference sequence). The CDR3 runs to 13 residues. Trimming left V 1 base short and J 3 bases short, with 7 bases between. The CDR3 DNA follows: TGTGCCACCAGCAGAGTCGACAGCTACGAGCAGTACTTC. Translation gives CATSRVDSYEQYF.

This clonotype was seen a handful of times. The chain recombines TRBV29-1 with TRBJ1-2; 9 bases agree with TRBD1. This CDR3 contains 12 residues. V lost 7 bases and J lost 8; bases outside the gene matches: 8. From germline, CDR1 is SQVTM and CDR2 ANQGSEA. The CDR3 DNA follows: TGCAGCGGCGAACAGGGGGCAGGAGGCTACACCTTC. Encoded protein: CSGEQGAGGYTF.

Many counts were recorded for this clonotype. The genes are TRBV3-1 and TRBJ2-5, with no clear D. The V and J ends lost 1 base and 1 base respectively, with 19 bases between them. Germline V CDR1 and CDR2: LGHDT, YNNKEL (reference sequence). The CDR3 covers 18 residues. The CDR3 here is CASSQVRVIGLGQETQYF. Here the CDR3 DNA reads TGTGCCAGCAGCCAAGTCCGGGTGATCGGGCTGGGCCAAGAGACCCAGTACTTC.

V and J are TRBV6-5 and TRBJ2-7; D is uncertain. Germline V lookup: CDR1 MNHEY, CDR2 SVGAGI. Trimming stripped 1 base from V and 1 base from J, with 14 bases between. CDR3 size: 16 residues. CDR3 residues: CASSYWRGSKSYEQYF. The CDR3 nucleotides are TGTGCCAGCAGTTACTGGAGAGGTAGCAAGTCCTACGAGCAGTACTTC.

This clonotype occurred a few times. V usage is TRBV6-5 and J usage is TRBJ2-1; D possibly uses TRBD1 or TRBD2 (6 bases each). CDR1 and CDR2 (germline): MNHEY, SVGAGI. This CDR3 is built from 15 residues. V lost 2 bases and J lost 5, with 13 bases in between. CDR3 in DNA: TGTGCCAGCAGTTACGGGGGGCCCGCAGACAATGAGCAGTTCTTC. Its translation: CASSYGGPADNEQFF.

This clonotype was seen a few times. J is TRBJ1-4 and V is TRBV12-3 or TRBV12-4; D gene uncertain. The CDR3 runs 14 residues. Trimming took off 1 base at V and 4 bases at J, with 7 bases between the two ends. The CDR3 loop reads CASSLGASNEKLFF. The CDR3 DNA reads TGTGCCAGCAGTTTAGGGGCCAGTAATGAAAAACTGTTTTTT.

This clonotype was picked up a small number of times. The J gene is TRBJ2-3, the V gene TRBV7-9; D perhaps matches TRBD2 (6 bases). Germline V CDR1 and CDR2: SEHNR, FQNEAQ (reference sequence). The CDR3 has 17 residues. V was pared by 0 bases and J by 5 bases, with 18 bases between. The CDR3 bases are TGTGCCAGCAGCTTAGCTACTAGCTTATGGAGGGGAGATACGCAGTATTTT. Its translation: CASSLATSLWRGDTQYF.

The sample holds a few counts of this clonotype. The chain is built from TRBV12-3 or TRBV12-4 and TRBJ1-1, with 8 bases that match TRBD1. The CDR3 is 14 residues long. Trimming removed 6 bases from V and 4 bases from J; junction bases left unmatched: 7. The CDR3 region is CASSPRGLGTEAFF. CDR3 nucleotides: TGTGCCAGCAGCCCCAGGGGGCTGGGCACTGAAGCTTTCTTT.

The V gene is TRBV19, the J gene TRBJ2-1, with TRBD2 matching over 12 bases. With V trimmed by 3 bases and J by 3 bases, 6 bases remained unmatched. The CDR3 totals 17 residues. CDR1 is LNHDA and CDR2 is SQIVND in the germline V gene (reference sequence). CDR3 loop: CASSMVGLAGDYNEQFF. The CDR3 DNA reads as TGTGCCAGTAGTATGGTGGGACTAGCGGGCGACTACAATGAGCAGTTCTTC.